These 17 T cell receptor beta chains were all obtained from the same sample, sequenced in a study of blood T cell repertoires in COVID-19. Clones were read by immunoSEQ multiplex PCR, and TCRdb kept only the in-frame ones, dropping some. The repertoire consists of about 310,000 clones, with approximately 86% occurring once and the leading ten covering approximately 9%. The sample comprised PBMCs or T cells enriched from blood (not recorded which). These receptors originate from a woman under 30 who had recovered from COVID-19.

The chain recombines TRBV28 with TRBJ1-6; TRBD1 agrees at 7 bases. Germline-derived CDR1 and CDR2 are MDHEN and SYDVKM. J lost 10 bases, V lost 4 bases, and 7 bases had no gene match. The CDR3 sequence is 14 residues long. The CDR3: CASSSGQAVSPLHF. DNA for the CDR3: TGTGCCAGCAGTTCAGGACAGGCAGTATCACCCCTCCACTTT.

The rearrangement joins TRBV28 to TRBJ1-5; a weak D match, TRBD1 (6 bases). Germline V gene lookup returns CDR1 MDHEN and CDR2 SYDVKM. This CDR3 contains 15 residues. Between the trimmed V and J ends, which lost 6 bases and 5 bases, there was a span of 17 bases. CDR3 coding DNA: TGTGCCAGCAGCTCATTCAGGGGATTCGATCAGCCCCAGCATTTT. Amino acids: CASSSFRGFDQPQHF. Drawing the rest from reference TRBV28 and TRBJ1-5, the complete variable domain is DVKVTQSSRYLVKRTGEKVFLECVQDMDHENMFWYRQDPGLGLRLIYFSYDVKMKEKGDIPEGYSVSREKKERFSLILESASTNQTSMYLCASSSFRGFDQPQHFGDGTRLSIL.

The chain recombines TRBV12-3 or TRBV12-4 with TRBJ2-7; no reliable D call. This CDR3 region has 12 residues. V shed 3 bases and J shed 2 bases, with 5 bases lying between them. The chain's CDR3 is CASSLEPYEQYF. The CDR3 bases are TGTGCCAGCAGTTTGGAGCCCTACGAGCAGTACTTC.

The CDR3 DNA reads as TGTGCCAGCAGCTTAGGCCAGGGCCTCCCAGAGACCCAGTACTTC. Encoded protein: CASSLGQGLPETQYF. The chain is built from TRBV7-3 and TRBJ2-5; D is possibly TRBD1 (5 bases). Trimming stripped 2 bases from V and 4 bases from J, with 14 bases between. This CDR3 has 15 amino acids. Per the germline V gene, CDR1 is SGHTA and CDR2 is FQGTGA.

The genes are TRBV7-2 and TRBJ2-1; D may be TRBD2 (6 bases). V lost 5 bases to trimming and J lost 7 bases, with 15 bases between them. CDR3 length: 14 amino acids. Germline V gene lookup returns CDR1 SGHTA and CDR2 FQGNSA. CDR3 protein: CASSTRASENEQFF. Here the CDR3 DNA reads TGTGCCAGCAGCACCCGGGCTAGCGAAAATGAGCAGTTCTTC.

This clone was observed a few times. J is TRBJ1-1 and V is TRBV27, with 7 bases fitting TRBD1. Trimming took 5 bases from V and 11 from J; bases not matched to a gene: 17. Germline values: CDR1 MNHEY, CDR2 SMNVEV (reference sequence). This CDR3 is built from 15 residues. CDR3 sequence: CASSAHQGVFESAFF. DNA for the CDR3: TGTGCCAGCAGTGCCCATCAGGGGGTGTTTGAGTCGGCTTTCTTT.

V and J are TRBV21-1 and TRBJ1-5. TRBV21-1 is labeled a pseudogene. This CDR3 has 18 residues. CDR3 loop: CASSKGRDFLYSNQPQHF. CDR3 coding DNA: TGTGCCAGCAGCAAAGGCAGGGACTTTCTTTATAGCAATCAGCCCCAGCATTTT.

In the case of this clone: Mismatch with germline at one junction end may stem from a read error. This chain links TRBV28 with TRBJ2-7; 12 bases fit TRBD1. CDR3 length: 14 residues. CDR1 is MDHEN and CDR2 is SYDVKM in the germline V gene. The CDR3 region has the DNA TGTGCCAGCAGTACGCGAAAGACGGGACAGGGGGCCGGGTTC. This encodes CASSTRKTGQGAGF.

The chain has TRBV4-3 and TRBJ1-2; a weak D match, TRBD1 (5 bases). Trimming removed 0 bases at V and 10 bases at J, with 15 bases between. This CDR3 is 14 amino acids long. Germline CDR1 reads LGHNA; CDR2 reads YSLEER. The CDR3: CASSQETGVGIYTF. In DNA form, the CDR3 reads TGCGCCAGCAGCCAAGAAACAGGAGTGGGGATCTACACCTTC.

The chain couples TRBV29-1 to TRBJ2-2, with 9 bases matching TRBD1. Germline trimming cut 4 bases from V and 4 bases from J; bases unmatched to any gene: 10. The V gene's germline CDR1 is SQVTM and CDR2 ANQGSEA. This CDR3 contains 16 residues. The CDR3 DNA is TGCAGCGTTGCCTCACCGGGACAGGGTCCCACCGGGGAGCTGTTTTTT. The encoded protein is CSVASPGQGPTGELFF.

The rearrangement joins TRBV5-8 to TRBJ1-6, with a weak D call TRBD1 (6 bases). The germline V gene has CDR1 SGHTS and CDR2 YDEGEE. The ends were cut back, 0 bases at V and 7 bases at J, with 14 bases in the middle. This CDR3 is 16 amino acids long. In DNA, the CDR3 is TGTGCCAGCAGCTTGGGAACAGGGTGGAGGAATTCACCCCTCCACTTT. Protein sequence: CASSLGTGWRNSPLHF.

CDR3 amino acids: CASSLDRTGELFF. The CDR3 DNA is TGTGCCAGCAGCTTGGACAGGACCGGGGAGCTGTTTTTT. J is TRBJ2-2 and V is TRBV7-9; 7 bases are shared with TRBD1. The CDR3 extends over 13 amino acids. Germline-derived CDR1 and CDR2 are SEHNR and FQNEAQ (reference sequence). The ends lost 3 bases at V and 5 bases at J; junction bases unmatched: 0.

The chain recombines TRBV7-2 with TRBJ2-3; D is undetermined. Germline-derived CDR1 and CDR2 are SGHTA and FQGNSA. This CDR3 contains 13 residues. The V end lost 5 bases, the J end lost 6 bases, and 12 bases lay between the germline ends. CDR3 DNA sequence: TGTGCCAGCAGCCCCCGTTACAAGGATACGCAGTATTTT. Its protein is CASSPRYKDTQYF.

CDR3 DNA: TGTGCCAGCAGTATCAGCCAGGGAAGCGCTGAAGCTTTCTTT. Translating gives CASSISQGSAEAFF. V is TRBV28 and J is TRBJ1-1, with D maybe TRBD1 (5 bases). The CDR3 consists of 14 residues. V lost 5 bases and J 6 bases, leaving 16 bases between the germline ends. Germline assignment: CDR1 MDHEN and CDR2 SYDVKM.

The chain joins TRBV4-2 to TRBJ2-5; 7 positions match TRBD2. From germline, CDR1 is LGHNA and CDR2 YNFKEQ. V was clipped by 2 bases and J by 1 base; unmatched bases: 7. The CDR3 consists of 16 residues. CDR3 DNA sequence: TGTGCCAGCAGCCAACGGGCTAGCGGTTCCCAAGAGACCCAGTACTTC. Its translation is CASSQRASGSQETQYF.

The chain links TRBV4-3 to TRBJ2-5; 9 positions agree with TRBD2. This CDR3 spans 20 amino acids. V lost 0 bases to trimming and J lost 4 bases; unmatched junction nucleotides: 18. CDR1 and CDR2 from the germline V gene are LGHNA and YSLEER. This CDR3 reads CASSQESVGRRGGRRETQYF. The CDR3 DNA sequence: TGCGCCAGCAGCCAAGAAAGCGTAGGCCGGCGGGGGGGTCGGAGAGAGACCCAGTACTTC.

The genes are TRBV27 and TRBJ1-2, with 10 bases fitting TRBD1. Trimming took 5 bases from V and 8 from J; bases not matched to a gene: 11. Germline V gene data show CDR1 as MNHEY and CDR2 as SMNVEV (reference sequence). This CDR3 is built from 15 residues. CDR3 amino acids: CASSVTGGIPRGYTF. In DNA, the CDR3 is TGTGCCAGCAGTGTGACAGGGGGCATCCCGCGCGGCTACACCTTC.